This T cell receptor (beta chain) is drawn from a study of cytomegalovirus exposure and HLA in healthy donors. J was trimmed by 2 bases and V by 2 bases; bases with no gene match: 2. The CDR3 length is 14 residues. Germline-derived CDR1 and CDR2 are SGDLS and YYNGEE. Measured with immunoSEQ multiplex PCR; TCRdb has only the in-frame clones, and not every one. The repertoire consists of around 150,000 clones, with 90% to 95% occurring once and the leading ten covering approximately 0.7%. Specimen: PBMCs. The TCR comes from a man between 18 and 35 years old in good health and CMV-seronegative. The rearrangement links TRBV9 to TRBJ1-1, with 8 positions matching TRBD1. The CDR3 here is CASSVGQENTEAFF. The CDR3 region has the DNA TGTGCCAGCAGCGTGGGACAGGAAAACACTGAAGCTTTCTTT.